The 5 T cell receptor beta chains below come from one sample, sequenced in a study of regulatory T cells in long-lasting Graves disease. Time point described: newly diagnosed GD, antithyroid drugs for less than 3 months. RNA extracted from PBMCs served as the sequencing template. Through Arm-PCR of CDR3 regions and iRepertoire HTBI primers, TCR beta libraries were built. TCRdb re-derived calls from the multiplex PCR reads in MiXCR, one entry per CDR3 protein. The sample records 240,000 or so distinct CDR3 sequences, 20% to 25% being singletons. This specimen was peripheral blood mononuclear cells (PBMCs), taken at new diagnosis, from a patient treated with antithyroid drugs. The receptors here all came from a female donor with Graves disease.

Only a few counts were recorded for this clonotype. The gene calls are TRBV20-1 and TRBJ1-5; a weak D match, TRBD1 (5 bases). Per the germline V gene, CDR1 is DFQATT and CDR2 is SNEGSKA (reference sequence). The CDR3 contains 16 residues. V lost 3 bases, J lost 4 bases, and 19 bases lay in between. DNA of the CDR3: TGCAGTGCTAGCCCGAGTGAAGAGGGACCGAATCAGCCCCAGCATTTT. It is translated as CSASPSEEGPNQPQHF.

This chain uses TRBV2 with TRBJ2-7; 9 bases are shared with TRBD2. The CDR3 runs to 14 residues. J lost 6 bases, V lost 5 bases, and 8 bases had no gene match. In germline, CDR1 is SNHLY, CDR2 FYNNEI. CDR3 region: CASSSLAGAVEQYF. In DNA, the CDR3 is TGTGCCAGCAGTTCCTTAGCGGGAGCGGTCGAGCAGTACTTC.

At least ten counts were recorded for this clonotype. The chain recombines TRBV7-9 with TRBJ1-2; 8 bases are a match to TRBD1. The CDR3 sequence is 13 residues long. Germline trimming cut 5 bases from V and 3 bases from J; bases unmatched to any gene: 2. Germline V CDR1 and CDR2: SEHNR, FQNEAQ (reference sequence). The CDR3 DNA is TGTGCCAGCAGCCTGGGACAGGACTATGGCTACACCTTC. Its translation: CASSLGQDYGYTF. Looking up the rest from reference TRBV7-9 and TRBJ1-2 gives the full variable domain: DTGVSQNPRHKITKRGQNVTFRCDPISEHNRLYWYRQTLGQGPEFLTYFQNEAQLEKSRLLSDRFSAERPKGSFSTLEIQRTEQGDSAMYLCASSLGQDYGYTFGSGTRLTVV.

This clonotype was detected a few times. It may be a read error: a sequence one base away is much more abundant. CDR3 coding DNA: TGCAGTGCTAGAGAAGGTAGGGGACAGTTAGTCCCCCTAGGCTACACCTTC. It translates to CSAREGRGQLVPLGYTF. The chain employs TRBV20-1 and TRBJ1-2; 7 positions match TRBD1. CDR3 length: 17 amino acids. CDR1 DFQATT and CDR2 SNEGSKA come from the germline V gene (reference sequence). V lost 0 bases and J lost 8; bases outside the gene matches: 18.

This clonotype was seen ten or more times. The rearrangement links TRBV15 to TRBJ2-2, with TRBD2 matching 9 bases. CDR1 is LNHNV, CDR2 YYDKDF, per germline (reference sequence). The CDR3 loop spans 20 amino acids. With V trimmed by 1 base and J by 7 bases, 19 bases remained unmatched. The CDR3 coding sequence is TGTGCCACCAGCAGAGGAAACATGCGAGAAGCGGGAGGTCGGAGCGGGGAGCTGTTTTTT. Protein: CATSRGNMREAGGRSGELFF.